These 15 T cell receptor beta chains were all obtained from the same sample, sequenced in a study of T cells after yellow fever vaccination (dated by TCRdb to the late 2010s). The treatment or condition label on this specimen signifies: live attenuated yellow fever vaccine strain. Library preparation was by 5' RACE. Sequencing relied on an Illumina NovaSeq 6000. The public reads were reprocessed in TCRdb via fastp at Q25 and MiXCR, keeping in-frame beta chains. Here each entry gathers all rows of one CDR3 protein and keeps the most common genes and DNA. The sample yields more than 200,000 distinct CDR3 sequences; over 3% were counted once. The top ten clonotypes cover around a fifth of the sample. Here the sequenced sample was PBMCs, taken 15 days after the yellow fever booster vaccination. These receptors were taken from a young man who received the YFV17D yellow fever vaccine.

This clonotype was seen at least ten times. V usage is TRBV20-1 and J usage is TRBJ2-4, with TRBD2 matching 11 bases. The CDR3 covers 14 residues. The trim removed 3 bases at V and 7 bases at J, leaving 5 bases unmatched. Germline-derived CDR1 and CDR2 are DFQATT and SNEGSKA (reference sequence). This CDR3 is CSARLASGGNIQYF. CDR3 in DNA: TGCAGTGCTAGGTTGGCTAGCGGGGGGAACATTCAGTACTTC.

This clonotype has a single count. The rearrangement links TRBV4-2 to TRBJ2-7, with a possible D match to TRBD2 (5 bases). Germline assignment: CDR1 LGHNA and CDR2 YNFKEQ. The V gene lost 0 bases and the J gene lost 2 bases, with 8 bases spanning the gap. The CDR3 extends over 14 amino acids. The CDR3: CASSQDLAPYEQYF. The CDR3 nucleotides are TGTGCCAGCAGCCAAGATCTAGCACCCTACGAGCAGTACTTC.

This clonotype was found many times. At one of its ends the junction is not consistent with the germline gene, which may arise from a read error. This chain links TRBV5-1 with TRBJ2-6, with unresolved D. This CDR3 region has 14 residues. CDR1 SGHRS and CDR2 YFSETQ come from the germline V gene. The CDR3 sequence is CASSLGSGANVLTF. The CDR3 nucleotides read TGTGCCAGCAGTTTAGGTTCTGGGGCCAACGTCCTGACTTTC.

This clonotype was seen repeatedly, ten times or more. The DNA for the CDR3 is TGTGCCAGCAGACAACGGGACACCTCTGGAAACACCATATATTTT. Its translation: CASRQRDTSGNTIYF. The V call is TRBV6-1, the J call TRBJ1-3; D perhaps matches TRBD1 (6 bases). The CDR3 sequence is 15 residues long. V lost 6 bases to trimming and J lost 0 bases, with 12 bases between them. In germline, CDR1 is MNHNS, CDR2 SASEGT.

This clonotype was counted at least ten times. The rearrangement uses TRBV6-9 and TRBJ2-5; 13 positions match TRBD2. V was pared by 6 bases and J by 1 base, with 11 bases of the junction left unmatched. The V gene's germline CDR1 is MNHGY and CDR2 SVAAGI. CDR3 length: 18 amino acids. DNA of the CDR3: TGTGCCAGCAGCCCGCGGACTAGCGGGGGAGAGCCCCAAGAGACCCAGTACTTC. It codes for CASSPRTSGGEPQETQYF.

In this sample, this clonotype turned up many times. The rearrangement links TRBV12-3 or TRBV12-4 to TRBJ2-5; D gene uncertain. V was clipped by 11 bases and J by 4 bases, with 17 bases between them. This CDR3 is 13 amino acids long. The CDR3 region has the DNA TGTGCCTCCACCGAGGCCGGCGGAGAGACCCAGTACTTC. Translation: CASTEAGGETQYF.

In this sample, this clonotype turned up many times. The chain links TRBV12-3 or TRBV12-4 to TRBJ1-1; D is perhaps TRBD1 (5 bases). Trimming cost V 4 bases and J 1 base, with 7 bases left between them. There are 13 residues in the CDR3. CDR3 region: CASSYGGNTEAFF. For the CDR3, the DNA is TGTGCCAGCAGTTACGGGGGGAACACTGAAGCTTTCTTT.

Ten or more counts support this clonotype. The genes are TRBV5-6 and TRBJ1-3, with D unresolved. Germline assignment: CDR1 SGHDT and CDR2 YYEEEE. The CDR3 length is 14 residues. Trimming left V 1 base short and J 1 base short, with 6 bases between. In nucleotides, the CDR3 is TGTGCCAGCAGCTTGTTCGAGTCTGGAAACACCATATATTTT. Encoded protein: CASSLFESGNTIYF.

This clonotype has a count of ten or more. The J gene is TRBJ1-2, the V gene TRBV7-2; D not resolved. Germline CDR1 SGHTA, CDR2 FQGNSA. The CDR3 loop spans 14 amino acids. Trimming cost V 2 bases and J 2 bases, with 9 bases left between them. The CDR3, as DNA: TGTGCCAGCAGCTTAAGTTTGCAGAACTATGGCTACACCTTC. Its protein is CASSLSLQNYGYTF.

This clonotype was seen at least ten times. This rearrangement joins TRBV29-1 to TRBJ1-5; D is uncertain. Trimming pared 6 bases from V and 5 bases from J, leaving 14 bases between. Germline loops: CDR1 SQVTM, CDR2 ANQGSEA. This CDR3 has 13 residues. The CDR3 sequence is CSVFSDPDQPQHF. The CDR3 bases are TGCAGCGTGTTCTCGGACCCAGATCAGCCCCAGCATTTT.

This clonotype was seen repeatedly, ten times or more. The chain recombines TRBV12-3 or TRBV12-4 with TRBJ1-4; TRBD1 matches 8 bases. This CDR3 comprises 14 residues. V lost 3 bases, J lost 8 bases, and 5 bases stayed unmatched. The CDR3 protein is CASSFRTGNEKLFF. The CDR3 bases are TGTGCCAGCAGTTTTAGGACAGGGAACGAAAAACTGTTTTTT.

This clonotype was found many times. V is TRBV3-1 and J is TRBJ1-6, with D possibly being TRBD1 (6 bases). Germline CDR1 and CDR2: LGHDT and YNNKEL (reference sequence). V dropped 4 bases and J dropped 10 bases, with 11 bases sitting between them. The CDR3 consists of 13 residues. CDR3 coding DNA: TGTGCCAGCAGCCTCAGGGGTGGATCACCCCTCCACTTT. It is translated as CASSLRGGSPLHF.

J is TRBJ2-3 and V is TRBV6-5; 11 bases fit TRBD2. The CDR3 sequence is 18 residues long. V was pared by 4 bases and J by 0 bases, with 9 bases of the junction left unmatched. The germline V gene has CDR1 MNHEY and CDR2 SVGAGI. For the CDR3, the DNA is TGTGCCAGCAGTTCCTACCAACTAGCGGGGGCTAGCACAGATACGCAGTATTTT. Protein product: CASSSYQLAGASTDTQYF.

This clonotype was counted ten times or more. This chain links TRBV29-1 with TRBJ1-5; D is unclear. This CDR3 region has 16 residues. Germline CDR1 and CDR2: SQVTM and ANQGSEA. V lost 6 bases, J lost 6 bases, and 24 bases lay in between. CDR3 protein: CSVINFRSKLGQPQHF. CDR3 nucleotide sequence: TGCAGCGTAATTAACTTCAGGTCTAAACTAGGTCAGCCCCAGCATTTT.

This clonotype was counted ten times or more. The CDR3 here is CASSLNNEQFF. The CDR3 DNA sequence: TGTGCCAGCAGCTTGAACAATGAGCAGTTCTTC. The rearrangement uses TRBV7-9 and TRBJ2-1; no clear D. CDR1 SEHNR and CDR2 FQNEAQ come from the germline V gene (reference sequence). The V and J ends lost 3 bases and 5 bases respectively, with 2 bases between them. CDR3 length equals 11 residues.